This TCR beta chain is from a study of blood T cell repertoires in COVID-19. Study-wide context: Researchers got acute and convalescent COVID-19 samples from the United States, Italy and Spain. Sources were T cells, B-cell-depleted T cells, or PBMCs; the material itself was cDNA or gDNA.

Which cohort a participant joined came from the clinical history participants gave. The CDR3 runs 13 residues. CDR1 and CDR2 from the germline V gene are MNHEY and SVGEGT. V was pared by 6 bases and J by 2 bases, with 10 bases between. Per the study methods: Reference gene primer amplification yielded estimated nucleated cell counts. Sequencing used immunoSEQ multiplex PCR; TCRdb keeps in-frame clones, though not all of them. For V, J and clone size, that table is used; D and trimming come from the DNA. The sample lists hundreds of thousands of clones, 87% occurring once. Material: PBMCs or T cells enriched from blood (not recorded which). The V and J genes are TRBV6-2 or TRBV6-3 and TRBJ1-2; D possibly corresponds to TRBD1 (5 bases). The receptor was derived from a woman aged 40 to 55 who had recovered from COVID-19. DNA for the CDR3: TGTGCCAGCAGCCGCGACAGAAACTATGGCTACACCTTC. Encoded protein: CASSRDRNYGYTF.